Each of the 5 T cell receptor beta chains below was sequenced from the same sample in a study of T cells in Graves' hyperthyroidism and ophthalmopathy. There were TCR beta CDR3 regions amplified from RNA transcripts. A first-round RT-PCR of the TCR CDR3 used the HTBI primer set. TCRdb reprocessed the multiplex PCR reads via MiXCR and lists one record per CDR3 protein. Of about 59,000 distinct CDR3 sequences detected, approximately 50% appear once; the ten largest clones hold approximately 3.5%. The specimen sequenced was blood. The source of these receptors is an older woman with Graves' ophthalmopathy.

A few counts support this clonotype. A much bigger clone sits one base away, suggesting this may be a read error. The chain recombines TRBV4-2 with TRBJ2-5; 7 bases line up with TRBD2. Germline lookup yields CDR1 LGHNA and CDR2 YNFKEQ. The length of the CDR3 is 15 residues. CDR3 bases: TGTGCCAGCAGCTTTGGGGGGGGGGACCAAGAGGCCCAGTACTTC. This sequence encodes CASSFGGGDQEAQYF.

Written as DNA, the CDR3 is TGTGCCAGCAGCTTAGCAGGCCTAGCGGGGGCAACCCAGTACTTC. It is translated as CASSLAGLAGATQYF. The chain employs TRBV7-9 and TRBJ2-5, with 10 bases matching TRBD2. Germline values: CDR1 SEHNR, CDR2 FQNEAQ (reference sequence). Unmatched junction bases numbered 6, after V lost 0 bases and J lost 8 bases. The length of the CDR3 is 15 residues.

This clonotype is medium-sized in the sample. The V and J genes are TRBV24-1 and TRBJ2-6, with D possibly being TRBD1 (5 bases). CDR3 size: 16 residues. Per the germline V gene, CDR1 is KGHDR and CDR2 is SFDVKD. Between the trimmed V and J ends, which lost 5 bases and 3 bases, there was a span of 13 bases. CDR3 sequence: CATSAAGQSGANVLTF. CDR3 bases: TGTGCCACCAGTGCGGCAGGGCAAAGTGGGGCCAACGTCCTGACTTTC.

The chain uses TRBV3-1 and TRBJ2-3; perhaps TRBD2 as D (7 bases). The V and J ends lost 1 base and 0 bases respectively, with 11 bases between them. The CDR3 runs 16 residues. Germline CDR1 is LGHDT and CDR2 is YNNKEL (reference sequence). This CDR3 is CASSQAGGSSTDTQYF. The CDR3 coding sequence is TGTGCCAGCAGCCAAGCGGGGGGCTCTAGCACAGATACGCAGTATTTT.

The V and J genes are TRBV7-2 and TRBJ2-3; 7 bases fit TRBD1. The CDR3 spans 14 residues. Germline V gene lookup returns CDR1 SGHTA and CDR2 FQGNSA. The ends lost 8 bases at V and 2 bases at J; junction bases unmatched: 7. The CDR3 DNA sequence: TGTGCCAGCGGGACAGCAACACTCACAGATACGCAGTATTTT. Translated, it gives CASGTATLTDTQYF.